This is a list of T cell receptor beta chains from one sample in a study of shared clonotypes between healthy human individuals. Only in-frame clones appear in the TCRdb table, and some are missing; sequencing was by immunoSEQ multiplex PCR. The table includes approximately 1.5 million clones, just under 99% detected once. Sequenced material: naive CD4+ T cells sorted from blood. The receptor source for this set is a man aged 30 to 39 in good health. Both conserved end residues are part of each CDR3. The D gene is left open where the match is weak.

v_call,d_call,j_call,cdr3_nt,cdr3_aa
TRBV25-1,NA,TRBJ2-3,TGTGCCAGCAGTGAATCCCCAGGAGATGGAACAGATACGCAGTATTTT,CASSESPGDGTDTQYF
TRBV2,NA,TRBJ2-2,TGTGCCAGCTACTACAGGGCCACCGGGGAGCTGTTTTTT,CASYYRATGELFF
TRBV11-3,TRBD2,TRBJ2-1,TGTGCCAGCAGCTCAGGGGCTAGCGGGAGTTATGAGCAGTTCTTC,CASSSGASGSYEQFF
TRBV5-1,NA,TRBJ2-5,TGCGCCAGCAGCTTGGGGGCAGAAGAGACCCAGTACTTC,CASSLGAEETQYF
TRBV25-1,NA,TRBJ2-1,TGTGCCAGCAGTGAATACAACAGGTACAATGAGCAGTTCTTC,CASSEYNRYNEQFF
TRBV5-1,TRBD1,TRBJ2-2,TGCGCCAGCAGCTTGGACAGGGGGCTGACCGGGGAGCTGTTTTTT,CASSLDRGLTGELFF
TRBV10-3,TRBD1,TRBJ1-2,TGTGCCATCAGTGATCGGCAGGGGGTTTATTCGGGCTACACCTTC,CAISDRQGVYSGYTF
TRBV5-4,TRBD2,TRBJ2-3,TGTGCCAGCAGCTTTCCAACTAGCGGGAGACCTTCACTGGGCACAGATACGCAGTATTTT,CASSFPTSGRPSLGTDTQYF
TRBV29-1,NA,TRBJ1-2,TGCAGCGTTGGGATAGGGAACTATGGCTACACCTTC,CSVGIGNYGYTF
TRBV30,NA,TRBJ2-3,TGTGCCTGGAGTGTAGACTGGGGCACAGATACGCAGTATTTT,CAWSVDWGTDTQYF
TRBV9,NA,TRBJ1-3,TGTGCCAGCAGCGTTGCAGCAGGCTCTGGAAACACCATATATTTT,CASSVAAGSGNTIYF
TRBV5-8,NA,TRBJ1-1,TGTGCCAGCAGCTTGTTTCAGCTGAACACTGAAGCTTTCTTT,CASSLFQLNTEAFF
TRBV5-4,TRBD1,TRBJ2-7,TGTGCCAGCAGCTTGCCCTGGGGACAGGGCACCTACGAGCAGTACTTC,CASSLPWGQGTYEQYF
TRBV19,TRBD1,TRBJ2-7,TGTGCCAGTAGTACACAGGGGGCGCGAGCCTACGAGCAGTACTTC,CASSTQGARAYEQYF
TRBV2,TRBD2,TRBJ2-1,TGTGCCAGTACTAGCGGATCCTACAATGAGCAGTTCTTC,CASTSGSYNEQFF
TRBV7-9,NA,TRBJ1-3,TGTGCCTTCTGGGGTACTGGTTCTGGAAACACCATATATTTT,CAFWGTGSGNTIYF
TRBV2,NA,TRBJ2-5,TGTGCCAGCAGCCCCCTAGAAGAGACCCAGTACTTC,CASSPLEETQYF
TRBV4-3,TRBD2,TRBJ2-7,TGCGCCAGCAGCCAAGGCAGGACTAGCGGGGAGCAGTACTTC,CASSQGRTSGEQYF
TRBV9,NA,TRBJ2-2,TGTGCCAGCAGCGTTTTAATTGGGAGCGGGCCGAACACCGGGGAGCTGTTTTTT,CASSVLIGSGPNTGELFF
TRBV18,NA,TRBJ1-3,TGTGCCAGCTCACCGGGGAACGTCGGTGGAAACACCATATATTTT,CASSPGNVGGNTIYF
TRBV15,NA,TRBJ2-7,TGTGCCACCAGCATAAGCCCGTCCTACGAGCAGTACTTC,CATSISPSYEQYF
TRBV5-1,TRBD1,TRBJ2-5,TGCGCCAGCAGCACGGGACAGGGGGCGGGTGAGACCCAGTACTTC,CASSTGQGAGETQYF
TRBV29-1,TRBD2,TRBJ2-1,TGCAGCGTTGAAGATCGAAGGCCTAGCGGGAGTAGGAATGAGCAGTTCTTC,CSVEDRRPSGSRNEQFF
TRBV27,TRBD1,TRBJ2-7,TGTGCCAGCAGTTTAACAGGGGGAGGCGAGCAGTACTTC,CASSLTGGGEQYF
TRBV20-1,NA,TRBJ1-1,TGCAGTGCCGGAAGCACTGAAGCTTTCTTT,CSAGSTEAFF
TRBV11-2,NA,TRBJ1-1,TGTGCCAGCAGCTTAGCAGGTTCCGACACTGAAGCTTTCTTT,CASSLAGSDTEAFF